This T cell receptor beta chain derives from a study of blood T cells in healthy people across ages. General study points: Comparison with aged donors showed that long-lived donors had more naive CD4+ cells and higher diversity.

This clonotype came up a few times. Its antigen is not identified. Together with a sample-barcoded 5' primer, a J-beta primer mix was included in a second PCR lasting about 7 to 11 cycles. Each of the cDNA molecules was tagged by a template-switch adaptor with 12 random nucleotides. TCRdb passed the 5' RACE reads through MiXCR, listing each CDR3 protein once. The sample holds around 1,900,000 distinct CDR3 sequences, about two fifths seen once. Germline V gene data show CDR1 as DFQATT and CDR2 as SNEGSKA (reference sequence). The CDR3 extends over 14 amino acids. The ends were cut back, 6 bases at V and 0 bases at J, with 14 bases in the middle.

V gene TRBV20-1 combines with J gene TRBJ2-5; D perhaps matches TRBD2 (6 bases). The sequence came from a human donor in good health. Sequenced material: blood. CDR3 loop: CSAGGGKYQETQYF. The CDR3 bases are TGCAGTGCGGGAGGAGGGAAATACCAAGAGACCCAGTACTTC.